The source of this T cell receptor beta chain is a study of T cells after yellow fever vaccination. 5'RACE template switching generated TCR cDNA, adding a universal primer site and UMIs. TCRdb independently ran MiXCR on the 5' RACE reads; one entry per CDR3 protein. The sample lists roughly 140,000 distinct CDR3 sequences, more than 6% occurring once. Germline values: CDR1 LNHNV, CDR2 YYDKDF (reference sequence). Unmatched junction bases numbered 7, after V lost 5 bases and J lost 0 bases. CDR3 size: 17 residues. There are many counts of this clonotype. The rearrangement joins TRBV15 to TRBJ1-5, with 10 bases aligning to TRBD1. Sequences were derived from CD4+ T cells sorted from PBMCs, sampled 5 days after the yellow fever booster vaccination. This receptor was taken from a man aged 30-40 years who received the YFV17D yellow fever vaccine. In DNA form, the CDR3 reads TGTGCCACCAGCGGGACAGGGGTGCCTCATAGCAATCAGCCCCAGCATTTT. It translates to CATSGTGVPHSNQPQHF.